This TCR beta chain was recorded in a study of T cells in Graves' hyperthyroidism and ophthalmopathy. Broader study findings: Model output signaled ophthalmopathy a median about seven months ahead of onset.

This clonotype was observed many times. What it recognizes is unknown. The CDR3 is 14 residues long. Germline CDR1 and CDR2: SNHLY and FYNNEI. With V trimmed by 6 bases and J by 2 bases, 3 bases remained unmatched. The CDR3 regions of TCR beta were amplified from RNA transcripts. A first-round RT-PCR of the TCR CDR3 used the HTBI primer set. TCRdb redid the calling of the multiplex PCR reads with MiXCR, one entry per CDR3 protein. Counted here are around 400,000 distinct CDR3 sequences, approximately 14% occurring once; the ten biggest clones make up approximately 30%. Patients aged 18 to 65 had newly diagnosed hyperthyroidism that had lasted under 2 months. Diagnoses used clinical symptoms, serum thyroxine and TRAb, thyroid ultrasound and orbital computed tomography. Fresh 10 ml peripheral blood yielded PBMCs.

The genes are TRBV2 and TRBJ2-2; 7 bases align to TRBD1. The TCR was taken from a woman between 18 and 29 years old with Graves' hyperthyroidism that later progressed to Graves' ophthalmopathy. Sequences were obtained from blood. The CDR3 DNA reads as TGTGCCAGCAGAAGGGACAGTAACACCGGGGAGCTGTTTTTT. Amino acid sequence: CASRRDSNTGELFF.